The 23 T cell receptor beta chains in this list originate from one sample, sequenced in a study of control samples from healthy donors and cancer patients. TCRdb's copy holds only in-frame clones and misses some; the assay was immunoSEQ multiplex PCR. The sample includes about 44,000 clones, around 75% of them seen just once. The sequencing sample was made of formalin-fixed, paraffin-embedded tissue. These receptors all stem from a male donor with melanoma.

This chain joins TRBV9 and TRBJ1-5; the D is unclear. From germline, CDR1 is SGDLS and CDR2 YYNGEE. Trimming shortened V by 1 base and J by 9 bases, and 11 bases separated the two germline ends. The CDR3 runs 13 residues. In DNA form, the CDR3 reads TGTGCCAGCAGCGTATCGGACGCGGGGCCCCAGCATTTT. Translated, it gives CASSVSDAGPQHF.

This chain links TRBV6-5 with TRBJ1-2; 7 nucleotides align to TRBD1. Germline loops: CDR1 MNHEY, CDR2 SVGAGI. With V trimmed by 5 bases and J by 9 bases, 12 bases remained unmatched. The CDR3 covers 14 residues. The CDR3 DNA sequence: TGTGCCAGCAGTAAGGAGACAGGGCTCCGAAGCTACACCTTC. Its translation: CASSKETGLRSYTF.

The rearrangement links TRBV18 to TRBJ1-2; possibly TRBD1 for D (6 bases). This CDR3 is 13 amino acids long. CDR1 is KGHSH and CDR2 is LQKENI in the germline V gene. Trimming removed 1 base at V and 7 bases at J, with 10 bases between. CDR3 DNA sequence: TGTGCCAGCTCACCACAGGACAGATTTGGCTACACCTTC. Amino acids: CASSPQDRFGYTF.

The rearrangement joins TRBV2 to TRBJ2-2; D may be TRBD1 (5 bases). The CDR3 sequence is 15 residues long. Trimming left V 10 bases short and J 7 bases short, with 22 bases between. Germline values: CDR1 SNHLY, CDR2 FYNNEI. This chain's CDR3 is CATQRGALRSGELFF. CDR3 nucleotides: TGTGCCACCCAACGTGGGGCCTTGAGGAGCGGGGAGCTGTTTTTT.

This chain joins TRBV6-5 and TRBJ2-7; the match to TRBD1 covers 10 bases. This CDR3 contains 14 residues. The V gene's germline CDR1 is MNHEY and CDR2 SVGAGI. Losses at the gene ends were 6 bases for V and 6 bases for J; bases not matched to a gene: 8. CDR3 region: CASRRRQGAREQYF. Written as DNA, the CDR3 is TGTGCCAGCAGAAGGAGACAGGGGGCGCGCGAGCAGTACTTC.

This clone was counted a few times. The chain is built from TRBV20-1 and TRBJ2-3; TRBD1 agrees at 8 bases. CDR1 DFQATT and CDR2 SNEGSKA come from the germline V gene (reference sequence). The CDR3 is 14 residues long. Trimming at V came to 3 bases and at J to 2 bases, leaving 4 bases not matched to a gene. This chain's CDR3 is CSASDRGYTDTQYF. Here the CDR3 DNA reads TGCAGTGCTAGTGACAGGGGATACACAGATACGCAGTATTTT.

This clone came up once. This sequence joins TRBV5-1 and TRBJ2-3; the D gene is possibly TRBD2 (6 bases). Germline CDR1 SGHRS, CDR2 YFSETQ. The CDR3 runs 14 residues. Trimming cost V 4 bases and J 5 bases, with 14 bases left between them. CDR3 residues: CASSPARDIDTQYF. In DNA, the CDR3 is TGCGCCAGCAGCCCGGCGCGGGATATAGATACGCAGTATTTT.

V is TRBV28 and J is TRBJ1-4; the D is unclear. The CDR3 covers 13 residues. V lost 11 bases and J lost 7, with 17 bases in between. Germline V lookup: CDR1 MDHEN, CDR2 SYDVKM. DNA of the CDR3: TGTGCCGTCGCATTGGGTAACGTTGAAAAACTGTTTTTT. Encoded protein: CAVALGNVEKLFF.

This clone has more than one count but fewer than ten. CDR3 protein: CASSLLTGAETQYF. The CDR3 region has the DNA TGTGCCAGCAGCCTGCTAACGGGGGCAGAGACCCAGTACTTC. The chain couples TRBV7-8 to TRBJ2-5, with D perhaps matching TRBD1 or TRBD2 (6 bases each). V was clipped by 5 bases and J by 4 bases, with 14 bases between them. The length of the CDR3 is 14 residues. CDR1 SGHVS and CDR2 FQNEAQ come from the germline V gene.

The J gene is TRBJ2-3, the V gene TRBV11-2, with a tentative D call TRBD2 (5 bases). The germline V gene encodes CDR1 SGHAT and CDR2 FQNNGV. The CDR3 has 13 residues. V was cut by 8 bases and J by 4 bases, with 13 bases left in between. Here the CDR3 reads CASGRVWADTQYF. CDR3 coding DNA: TGTGCCAGCGGGAGAGTGTGGGCAGATACGCAGTATTTT.

This clone was observed a few times. V usage is TRBV7-2 and J usage is TRBJ2-7; the D is unclear. The V gene's germline CDR1 is SGHTA and CDR2 FQGNSA. V was shortened by 5 bases and J by 5 bases, with 19 bases between the two germline ends. CDR3 length: 15 amino acids. In DNA form, the CDR3 reads TGTGCCAGCAGCCCCCCTCGGTCTTTGGTCCACGAGCAGTACTTC. It is translated as CASSPPRSLVHEQYF.

The V call is TRBV7-9, the J call TRBJ1-1, with 8 bases identical to TRBD1. Germline V gene data show CDR1 as SEHNR and CDR2 as FQNEAQ (reference sequence). The CDR3 runs 15 residues. V was pared by 1 base and J by 1 base, with 2 bases of the junction left unmatched. This CDR3 reads CASSLEGTGNTEAFF. CDR3 DNA: TGTGCCAGCAGCTTAGAGGGGACAGGGAACACTGAAGCTTTCTTT.

V is TRBV29-1 and J is TRBJ1-3; maybe TRBD1 (6 bases). CDR3 size: 18 residues. The V end lost 0 bases, the J end lost 3 bases, and 21 bases lay between the germline ends. In germline, CDR1 is SQVTM, CDR2 ANQGSEA. CDR3 DNA sequence: TGCAGCGTTGAAGATCCATTTTCTGACAGGCCGGGTGGAAACACCATATATTTT. Protein sequence: CSVEDPFSDRPGGNTIYF.

CDR3 DNA sequence: TGTGCCACCAGTGATTTGCGTACTAGCGGGAGGGCCAATGAGCAGTTCTTC. Its translation: CATSDLRTSGRANEQFF. The chain combines TRBV24-1 with TRBJ2-1, with 13 bases lining up with TRBD2. The germline V gene has CDR1 KGHDR and CDR2 SFDVKD. The CDR3 length is 17 residues. V dropped 0 bases and J dropped 6; count of bases not matched to a gene: 4.

The chain combines TRBV2 with TRBJ2-4, with 12 positions matching TRBD2. The germline V gene encodes CDR1 SNHLY and CDR2 FYNNEI. This CDR3 comprises 18 residues. V trimming: 3 bases; J trimming: 3 bases; junction bases outside the gene matches: 9. The CDR3 here is CASSDSGSTSGSKNIQYF. The CDR3 DNA sequence: TGTGCCAGCAGTGACTCGGGGTCGACTAGCGGGAGCAAAAACATTCAGTACTTC.

V and J are TRBV19 and TRBJ1-2; TRBD1 is a possible D gene (5 bases). This CDR3 contains 12 residues. Germline lookup yields CDR1 LNHDA and CDR2 SQIVND (reference sequence). The V end was cut by 4 bases, the J end by 5 bases, with 8 bases between. As DNA, the CDR3 is TGTGCCAGTAGTAGACAGTCTTATGGCTACACCTTC. Translated: CASSRQSYGYTF.

V is TRBV2 and J is TRBJ2-2, with D perhaps given as TRBD1 or TRBD2 (5 bases each). The germline V gene encodes CDR1 SNHLY and CDR2 FYNNEI. The germline V and J ends were trimmed by 9 bases and 0 bases, with 20 bases remaining between them. The CDR3 spans 17 residues. This CDR3 is CASTRGVGYANTGELFF. Written as DNA, the CDR3 is TGTGCCAGTACTCGAGGGGTGGGATACGCGAACACCGGGGAGCTGTTTTTT.

On this clone: Its ends do not fully match the called genes, so a read error is possible. V usage is TRBV4-2 and J usage is TRBJ2-2; 7 bases are a match to TRBD2. This CDR3 comprises 15 residues. Per germline, CDR1 LGHNA and CDR2 YNFKEQ. CDR3 coding DNA: TGTGCCAGCAGCCGAAGCGGGATCTCACCCGGGGGGCTGTTTTTT. This encodes CASSRSGISPGGLFF.

The chain is built from TRBV29-1 and TRBJ1-1, with D possibly matching TRBD1 (5 bases). V lost 7 bases and J lost 1, with 10 bases in between. There are 12 residues in the CDR3. CDR1 and CDR2 (germline): SQVTM, ANQGSEA. The CDR3 loop reads CSAKTGNTEAFF. Written as DNA, the CDR3 is TGCAGCGCCAAAACAGGGAACACTGAAGCTTTCTTT. The whole variable domain, filled in from reference TRBV29-1 and TRBJ1-1, reads SAVISQKPSRDICQRGTSLTIQCQVDSQVTMMFWYRQQPGQSLTLIATANQGSEATYESGFVIDKFPISRPNLTFSTLTVSNMSPEDSSIYLCSAKTGNTEAFFGQGTRLTVV.

The J gene is TRBJ2-7, the V gene TRBV3-1 (or the pseudogene TRBV3-2); 7 nucleotides agree with TRBD1. V shed 3 bases and J 2 bases; nucleotides not matched to a gene: 4. Per the germline V gene, CDR1 is LGHDT and CDR2 is YNNKEL (reference sequence). The CDR3 runs 14 residues. The DNA for the CDR3 is TGTGCCAGCAGCCAGGGACAGCAGCCCTACGAGCAGTACTTC. Its translation: CASSQGQQPYEQYF.

The genes are TRBV7-3 and TRBJ2-1, with TRBD1 matching over 7 bases. This CDR3 has 14 amino acids. Germline CDR1 reads SGHTA; CDR2 reads FQGTGA. J lost 2 bases, V lost 3 bases, and 1 base had no gene match. CDR3 DNA sequence: TGTGCCAGCAGCTTCGGGACAGCCTACAATGAGCAGTTCTTC. Translation: CASSFGTAYNEQFF.

This chain joins TRBV2 and TRBJ1-3; no clear D. V lost 7 bases to trimming and J lost 0 bases, with 7 bases between them. Germline CDR1 and CDR2: SNHLY and FYNNEI. The CDR3 is 13 amino acids. The CDR3, as DNA: TGTGCCAGCATCCGGGACTCTGGAAACACCATATATTTT. It translates to CASIRDSGNTIYF.

The CDR3 DNA reads as TGTGCCAGCAGCCCAGAACCCGGGACAGGGGGCAATGAGCAGTTCTTC. As protein: CASSPEPGTGGNEQFF. The J gene is TRBJ2-1, the V gene TRBV7-9; 11 bases are a match to TRBD1. Germline CDR1 is SEHNR and CDR2 is FQNEAQ (reference sequence). This CDR3 comprises 16 residues. The J segment lost 6 bases and the V segment lost 5 bases, leaving 9 bases of the junction unmatched.